The source of this T cell receptor (beta chain) is a study of shared clonotypes between healthy human individuals. The overall study: Donor ages ranged 18 to 49 years: two women, three men. For every donor, three CD4 naive, three CD4 memory, two CD8 naive and one CD8 memory plates were used.

The assay was immunoSEQ multiplex PCR, and TCRdb's table has in-frame clones only and misses some. Seen here are about 600,000 clones, 95% to 98% observed once, and the top ten hold approximately 0.3%. General study points: Only blood underwent sampling, and tissue repertoires likely differ. Among donors, sharing of clonotypes was expected to be affected by sequencing depth.

Germline CDR1 MNHEY, CDR2 SMNVEV (reference sequence). The CDR3 consists of 12 residues. Naive CD8 isolation took CD45RO-negative cells positively selected for CCR7 and excluded terminally differentiated effector memory CD45RA+ cells. On this clone itself: Its target is unknown. Sequence at one end of the junction differs from germline and may be a read error.

This sequence was found in a man aged 30 to 39 in good health. Sequenced sample: naive CD8+ T cells sorted from blood. The chain combines TRBV27 with TRBJ2-7; tentative D call: TRBD2 (6 bases). CDR3 amino acids: CASSGSSHEQYF. In nucleotides, the CDR3 is TGTGCCAGCAGCGGGAGCTCCCACGAGCAGTACTTC.